Listed below are T cell receptor beta chains from one sample, sequenced in a study of T cell repertoires in cytomegalovirus infection. Each CDR3 protein gets one entry after TCRdb re-called the reads with MiXCR. This table holds fewer than 300,000 distinct CDR3 sequences, roughly 23% found once. Sequenced: PBMCs. These receptors all come from a human donor in good health (CMV status not recorded). Some clones in this sample may be carry-over from other donors' samples. Both conserved end residues are part of each CDR3. A D gene is named only where the DNA matches it firmly. Expanded clones are given a class, and other clones once, few, many or no size at all.

clone_size	d_call	v_call	j_call	cdr3_nt	cdr3_aa
many	-	TRBV7-6	TRBJ1-2	TGTGCCAGCAGCTTAGGGGCAAACCAGGATTATGGCTACACCTTC	CASSLGANQDYGYTF
few	-	TRBV29-1	TRBJ2-5	TGCAGCGTTGTGCAGGCGTACCAAGAGACCCAGTACTTC	CSVVQAYQETQYF
-	-	TRBV2	TRBJ2-5	TGTGCCAGCAGTGAAGCTCGGGGGTCACAAGAGACCCAGTACTTC	CASSEARGSQETQYF
-	-	TRBV12-3/TRBV12-4	TRBJ1-5	TGTGCCAGCATGAGGCAGGGGAGCCAGCCCCAGCATTTT	CASMRQGSQPQHF
-	-	TRBV7-2	TRBJ2-5	TGTGCCAGCAGCCAAGGGGTCGGCGAGACCCAGTACTTC	CASSQGVGETQYF
-	-	TRBV6-2/TRBV6-3	TRBJ2-1	TGTGCCAGCAGCCACGGGCTAAGCTCCTACAATGAGCAGTTCTTC	CASSHGLSSYNEQFF
-	-	TRBV5-1	TRBJ2-5	TGCGCCAGCAGCGTTAGTCGAGAGACCCAGTACTTC	CASSVSRETQYF
-	-	TRBV7-9	TRBJ2-2	TGTGCCAGCAGCCACATTCCCGGGGAGCTGTTTTTT	CASSHIPGELFF
-	-	TRBV20-1	TRBJ2-1	TGCAGTGCCCCACCCCGGCAGGTTGAGCAGTTCTTC	CSAPPRQVEQFF
many	-	TRBV5-1	TRBJ2-1	TGCGCCAGCAGCTTGGACCCTAGCAATGAGCAGTTCTTC	CASSLDPSNEQFF
few	-	TRBV30	TRBJ2-2	TGTGCCAGGGACTCCCGGACCGGGGAGCTGTTTTTT	CARDSRTGELFF
-	-	TRBV19	TRBJ1-3	TGTGCCACTAACCGGGGCTCTGGAAACACCATATATTTT	CATNRGSGNTIYF
-	-	TRBV28	TRBJ1-1	TGTGCCAGCAGTCCTCCGGCCCCGCGGGCTGAAGCTTTCTTT	CASSPPAPRAEAFF
-	-	TRBV7-3	TRBJ2-1	TGTGCCAGCAGCTTCGAAGACTATCACAATGAGCAGTTCTTC	CASSFEDYHNEQFF
-	-	TRBV20-1	TRBJ1-6	TGCAGTGCTAGGGTAGACCCCGATTCACCCCTCCACTTT	CSARVDPDSPLHF
-	-	TRBV7-2	TRBJ2-5	TGTGCCAGCAGCTCTAGTGGTCCTGGGGGGGAGACCCAGTACTTC	CASSSSGPGGETQYF
few	-	TRBV28	TRBJ2-7	TGTGCCAGCAGTTTGCCTTATTACGAGCAGTACTTC	CASSLPYYEQYF
many	-	TRBV10-3	TRBJ1-1	TGTGCCATCGGAAGGCTTAACACTGAAGCTTTCTTT	CAIGRLNTEAFF
-	TRBD1	TRBV7-3	TRBJ2-7	TGTGCCAGCAGCAGGACAGGGGACTCCTACGAGCAGTACTTC	CASSRTGDSYEQYF
-	-	TRBV7-2	TRBJ2-1	TGTGCCAGCAGCTTCCCCAGGGGAGGATCCTACAATGAGCAGTTCTTC	CASSFPRGGSYNEQFF
many	-	TRBV11-2	TRBJ2-5	TGTGCCTCCTCCGTCAGCGGGCAAGAGACCCAGTACTTC	CASSVSGQETQYF
-	TRBD1	TRBV5-6	TRBJ1-1	TGTGCCAGCAGCTCCGAGGGGGACAGGAGGATGAACACTGAAGCTTTCTTT	CASSSEGDRRMNTEAFF
many	-	TRBV7-2	TRBJ1-5	TGTGCCAGCAGCTCAGGGGCCGAGCAGCCCCAGCATTTT	CASSSGAEQPQHF
-	TRBD1	TRBV6-5	TRBJ2-7	TGTGCCAGCAACTTGGGAGGGACAGGGGGAACCTACGAGCAGTACTTC	CASNLGGTGGTYEQYF
-	-	TRBV7-2	TRBJ1-2	TGTGCCAGCAGCCTCAGGCCGGGAGAGAACTATGGCTACACCTTC	CASSLRPGENYGYTF
few	-	TRBV7-2	TRBJ1-1	TGTGCCAGCAGCTTAGCTTCGGGGGTTGTCACTGAAGCTTTCTTT	CASSLASGVVTEAFF
-	TRBD2	TRBV5-4	TRBJ2-1	TGTGCCAGCAGCTTAGGGCGGGAGGGCCGCAATGAGCAGTTCTTC	CASSLGREGRNEQFF
few	TRBD2	TRBV28	TRBJ2-1	TGTGCCAGCAGTTTATCTTGGCGGGAGGAGTATTACAATGAGCAGTTCTTC	CASSLSWREEYYNEQFF
-	-	TRBV12-3/TRBV12-4	TRBJ1-5	TGTGCCAGCAGTTATGGACATTTCATCCCAACCAGGAATCAGCCCCAGCATTTT	CASSYGHFIPTRNQPQHF
-	-	TRBV7-2	TRBJ2-5	TGTGCCAGCAGCTTAGCTTCCAGGGGTAAAGAGACCCAGTACTTC	CASSLASRGKETQYF
few	-	TRBV5-1	TRBJ2-3	TGCGCCAGCAGCTTGGTGTTCCGTCTTAGCACAGATACGCAGTATTTT	CASSLVFRLSTDTQYF
few	TRBD1	TRBV15	TRBJ1-2	TGTGCCACCAGCAGAGTCAGGACAGGGGCTTATAGGGATGGCTACACCTTC	CATSRVRTGAYRDGYTF
-	TRBD2	TRBV19	TRBJ2-1	TGTGCCACCCTAGGACTAGCGGGACTAGGGGACAATGAGCAGTTCTTC	CATLGLAGLGDNEQFF
few	-	TRBV3-1	TRBJ2-1	TGTGCCAGCAGTCCCCCAGGGACCTACAATGAGCAGTTCTTC	CASSPPGTYNEQFF
few	-	TRBV5-4	TRBJ2-3	TGTGCCAGCAGCTGGGAGTACACAGATACGCAGTATTTT	CASSWEYTDTQYF
-	-	TRBV7-8	TRBJ1-2	TGTGCCAGCAGCTTAGGTCCGGGGTACTATGGCTACACCTTC	CASSLGPGYYGYTF
-	-	TRBV11-2	TRBJ1-6	TGTGCCAGCAGCCCCCTCGCGGGCGGGAATTCACCCCTCCACTTT	CASSPLAGGNSPLHF
many	-	TRBV4-3	TRBJ2-7	TGCGCCAGCAGCCAAGAGGTCGCAGGGCTGGTCTCCTACGAGCAGTACTTC	CASSQEVAGLVSYEQYF
-	-	TRBV12-3/TRBV12-4	TRBJ1-2	TGTGCCAGCAGTTTAACCCTTCCCATGGGCTACACCTTC	CASSLTLPMGYTF
-	-	TRBV15	TRBJ2-2	TGTGCCACCAGCAGGTACACCAACACCGGGGAGCTGTTTTTT	CATSRYTNTGELFF
many	TRBD1	TRBV7-2	TRBJ1-5	TGTGCCAGCAGCAGGGGACAGAATCAGCCCCAGCATTTT	CASSRGQNQPQHF
few	-	TRBV5-5	TRBJ1-1	TGTGCCAGCAGCCGAGACTACACCACTGAAGCTTTCTTT	CASSRDYTTEAFF
few	TRBD2	TRBV27	TRBJ2-1	TGTGCCAGCAGTCTGAGACTAGCGGGAGGAGAAGGTGAGCAGTTCTTC	CASSLRLAGGEGEQFF
-	-	TRBV29-1	TRBJ2-1	TGCAGCGTTGAATCCCCGATCTCTGAGCAGTTCTTC	CSVESPISEQFF
many	-	TRBV12-5	TRBJ2-2	TGTGCTAGTGGTTCTGGGTCGAACACCGGGGAGCTGTTTTTT	CASGSGSNTGELFF
-	-	TRBV7-3	TRBJ2-7	TGTGCCAGCAGCTTAAACCCGGTTGAACCTCAGTACTTC	CASSLNPVEPQYF
few	-	TRBV10-3	TRBJ1-2	TGTGCCATCAGTGAGTCTGGGGGAATTAACTATGGCTACACCTTC	CAISESGGINYGYTF
-	-	TRBV14	TRBJ2-3	TGTGCCAGCAGCCAAGTGGTTAGCACAGATACGCAGTATTTT	CASSQVVSTDTQYF
many	-	TRBV25-1	TRBJ2-1	TGTGCCAGCAGTTCTAGGGGGGGTGAGCAGTTCTTC	CASSSRGGEQFF
-	TRBD2	TRBV6-6	TRBJ2-1	TGTGCCAGCAGTTACTCTCGATGGGGGGAGGGCCAGGGTGAGCAGTTCTTC	CASSYSRWGEGQGEQFF
many	-	TRBV7-2	TRBJ1-1	TGTGCCAGCAGCTTAGGTTGGGCGGGTAACACTGAAGCTTTCTTT	CASSLGWAGNTEAFF
many	-	TRBV7-2	TRBJ2-5	TGTGCCAGCAGCCTAGGTAGTAACGAAGAGACCCAGTACTTC	CASSLGSNEETQYF
-	-	TRBV10-3	TRBJ1-5	TGTGCCACCATACCGGCGCTCGATCAGCCCCAGCATTTT	CATIPALDQPQHF
-	-	TRBV28	TRBJ2-2	TGTGCCAGCAGTCGAGCTTCGGACACCGGGGAGCTGTTTTTT	CASSRASDTGELFF
few	TRBD2	TRBV4-2	TRBJ2-7	TGTGCCAGCAGCCAAGGGGACTACTACGAGCAGTACTTC	CASSQGDYYEQYF
few	-	TRBV28	TRBJ1-2	TGTGCCAGCAGTTCCTACGGTGGCTACACCTTC	CASSSYGGYTF
-	TRBD1	TRBV28	TRBJ1-6	TGTGCCAGCAGCTCTCCGGGACAGGGAGGCTCACCCCTCCACTTT	CASSSPGQGGSPLHF
-	-	TRBV20-1	TRBJ2-1	TGCAGTGCTAGAGATCTAAATTACCCGTACAATGAGCAGTTCTTC	CSARDLNYPYNEQFF
few	-	TRBV19	TRBJ1-5	TGTGCCAGTAGTAGTCAGGTTGGCGCCCTTGGCAATCAGCCCCAGCATTTT	CASSSQVGALGNQPQHF